This is a list of T cell receptor beta chains from one sample in a study of T cells in Graves' hyperthyroidism and ophthalmopathy. From the multiplex PCR reads, TCRdb called clonotypes with MiXCR, one entry per CDR3 protein. The table lists about 270,000 distinct CDR3 sequences, roughly 20% of them singletons. The sequenced sample was blood. The source of these receptors is a man aged 25 to 45 with Graves' ophthalmopathy. Both conserved end residues are part of each CDR3. The D gene is left open where the match is weak. Expanded clones get a size class; other rows say once, few or many, or leave the size out.

-,many,TRBV5-1,TRBJ2-7,CASSATGFGEQYF,TGCGCCAGCAGCGCGACCGGGTTTGGCGAGCAGTACTTC
TRBD1,few,TRBV4-1,TRBJ2-5,CASSSRTGEETQYF,TGCGCCAGCAGCTCCCGGACAGGGGAAGAGACCCAGTACTTC
-,few,TRBV12-3/TRBV12-4,TRBJ2-2,CASSPSQGTTGELFF,TGTGCCAGCAGCCCCTCACAGGGTACCACCGGGGAGCTGTTTTTT
TRBD1,few,TRBV4-1,TRBJ2-5,CASSPYSTGKETQYF,TGCGCCAGCAGCCCGTACTCGACAGGGAAAGAGACCCAGTACTTC
-,-,TRBV5-5,TRBJ2-3,CASSLKQDTQYF,TGTGCCAGCAGCTTGAAGCAAGATACGCAGTATTTT
TRBD1,many,TRBV28,TRBJ1-1,CASSLALRGMNTEAFF,TGTGCCAGCAGTTTAGCCCTCAGGGGGATGAACACTGAAGCTTTCTTT
-,many,TRBV6-6,TRBJ2-1,CASSYSYVGDANEQFF,TGTGCCAGCAGTTACTCGTATGTGGGAGACGCCAATGAGCAGTTCTTC
-,many,TRBV28,TRBJ1-1,CASSLGGRTEAFF,TGTGCCAGCAGTTTAGGGGGGAGGACTGAAGCTTTCTTT
TRBD1,few,TRBV6-1,TRBJ1-4,CASSSLGQGRTNEKLFF,TGTGCCAGCAGTTCCCTCGGACAGGGTCGCACTAATGAAAAACTGTTTTTT
-,many,TRBV20-1,TRBJ2-7,CSARQTYEQYF,TGCAGTGCTAGACAAACCTACGAGCAGTACTTC
-,many,TRBV20-1,TRBJ2-7,CSARTGSSYEQYF,TGCAGTGCTAGAACAGGGTCGTCCTACGAGCAGTACTTC
TRBD1,few,TRBV6-1,TRBJ2-3,CASSEARRGPTDTQYF,TGTGCCAGCAGTGAAGCCCGCAGGGGGCCCACAGATACGCAGTATTTT
TRBD1,few,TRBV7-2,TRBJ1-2,CASSKNQGGYGYTF,TGTGCCAGCAGCAAAAACCAGGGGGGCTATGGCTACACCTTC
TRBD1,-,TRBV20-1,TRBJ2-1,CSARTRQGRLNEQFF,TGCAGTGCTAGAACCCGACAGGGGAGGTTGAATGAGCAGTTCTTC
TRBD2,-,TRBV5-1,TRBJ2-1,CASSPGLAINEQFF,TGCGCCAGCAGCCCGGGACTAGCGATCAATGAGCAGTTCTTC
-,many,TRBV11-3,TRBJ2-7,CASRRGELYEQYF,TGTGCCAGCAGACGTGGCGAGCTCTACGAGCAGTACTTC
-,few,TRBV9,TRBJ2-1,CASSPQGGYNEQFF,TGTGCCAGCAGCCCTCAGGGGGGCTACAATGAGCAGTTCTTC
-,many,TRBV20-1,TRBJ2-1,CSAGTTSLYNEQFF,TGCAGTGCTGGAACGACTAGTCTGTACAATGAGCAGTTCTTC
-,many,TRBV11-3,TRBJ2-3,CASSLDSFTQYF,TGTGCCAGCAGCTTAGACAGTTTTACGCAGTATTTT
-,-,TRBV19,TRBJ2-1,CASRLASSYNEQFF,TGTGCCAGTAGATTAGCGAGCTCCTACAATGAGCAGTTCTTC
-,few,TRBV4-1,TRBJ2-1,CASSGDTAVEQFF,TGCGCCAGCAGCGGGGACACCGCGGTGGAGCAGTTCTTC
-,once,TRBV6-1,TRBJ1-6,CASSVAVGSNSPLHF,TGTGCCAGCAGTGTGGCAGTAGGCAGTAATTCACCCCTCCACTTT
-,few,TRBV28,TRBJ2-1,CASSSLGGWFF,TGTGCCAGCAGTTCCCTCGGGGGCTGGTTCTTC
TRBD1,few,TRBV27,TRBJ2-3,CASSLGAGGLTDTQYF,TGTGCCAGCAGTTTAGGGGCAGGGGGTCTGACAGATACGCAGTATTTT
-,many,TRBV18,TRBJ2-7,CASSPPSGTYEQYF,TGTGCCAGCTCACCACCGAGTGGGACCTACGAGCAGTACTTC
-,-,TRBV9,TRBJ1-1,CASSVGAGVNTEAFF,TGTGCCAGCAGCGTAGGGGCAGGGGTGAACACTGAAGCTTTCTTT
TRBD2,few,TRBV12-3/TRBV12-4,TRBJ2-5,CASSLAGGSETQYF,TGTGCCAGCAGCTTAGCGGGAGGATCAGAGACCCAGTACTTC
-,-,TRBV7-9,TRBJ2-1,CASSLDLPGQFF,TGTGCCAGCAGCTTAGATCTTCCAGGGCAGTTCTTC
-,-,TRBV11-3,TRBJ2-1,CASSAIPRSGYYNEQFF,TGTGCCAGCAGCGCAATCCCCAGGAGCGGGTACTACAATGAGCAGTTCTTC
-,-,TRBV9,TRBJ2-7,CASSVGAGSSYEQYF,TGTGCCAGCAGCGTAGGTGCGGGGAGCTCCTACGAGCAGTACTTC
TRBD1,-,TRBV11-3,TRBJ2-1,CASSLVGGQGNEQFF,TGTGCCAGCAGCTTAGTTGGGGGACAGGGCAATGAGCAGTTCTTC
-,-,TRBV24-1,TRBJ2-6,CATSDAGSSEPGGRSGANVLTF,TGTGCCACCAGTGACGCCGGGTCTTCTGAGCCAGGGGGGAGATCTGGGGCCAACGTCCTGACTTTC
TRBD2,-,TRBV11-2,TRBJ2-3,CASSFRLAGETSDTQYF,TGTGCCAGCAGTTTCAGACTAGCGGGAGAGACCTCAGATACGCAGTATTTT
TRBD1,few,TRBV9,TRBJ2-3,CASSRQGASTDTQYF,TGTGCCAGCAGCCGACAGGGGGCTAGCACAGATACGCAGTATTTT
-,few,TRBV28,TRBJ1-2,CASSLARRYGYTF,TGTGCCAGCAGTTTAGCCAGGAGGTATGGCTACACCTTC
TRBD1,few,TRBV6-1,TRBJ2-6,CASTGTGGSGANVLTF,TGTGCCAGTACCGGGACAGGGGGCTCTGGGGCCAACGTCCTGACTTTC
-,once,TRBV11-2,TRBJ1-2,CASSLSATGGYTF,TGTGCCAGCAGCTTAAGCGCAACGGGCGGCTACACCTTC
-,-,TRBV6-1,TRBJ1-5,CASTDRGNSNQPQHF,TGTGCCAGCACCGACCGGGGAAATAGCAATCAGCCCCAGCATTTT
TRBD1,-,TRBV18,TRBJ2-5,CASSPRTGLQETQYF,TGTGCCAGCTCACCACGGACAGGTCTTCAAGAGACCCAGTACTTC
TRBD1,few,TRBV3-1,TRBJ2-7,CASSQGGTGRHEQYF,TGTGCCAGCAGCCAAGGGGGGACAGGGCGGCACGAGCAGTACTTC
-,many,TRBV30,TRBJ2-1,CAWSLRLDNEQFF,TGTGCCTGGAGTCTCCGTCTCGACAATGAGCAGTTCTTC
-,few,TRBV15,TRBJ1-4,CATSRGAGVGEKLFF,TGTGCCACCAGCAGAGGTGCGGGGGTAGGGGAAAAACTGTTTTTT
-,-,TRBV28,TRBJ2-2,CASSSGQPGELFF,TGTGCCAGCAGTTCAGGGCAGCCCGGGGAGCTGTTTTTT
-,few,TRBV5-6,TRBJ2-3,CASSPGNTDTQYF,TGTGCCAGCAGCCCGGGGAACACAGATACGCAGTATTTT
-,many,TRBV28,TRBJ1-2,CASSLQGLRDYGYTF,TGTGCCAGCAGCCTTCAGGGGCTAAGGGACTATGGCTACACCTTC
-,-,TRBV7-8,TRBJ2-5,CASSLNLAKQETQYF,TGTGCCAGCAGCTTAAACCTGGCCAAGCAAGAGACCCAGTACTTC
TRBD2,few,TRBV6-1,TRBJ2-7,CASSLLAGERAYEQYF,TGTGCCAGCAGTCTACTAGCGGGAGAGAGAGCCTACGAGCAGTACTTC